This T cell receptor beta chain was retrieved from a study of blood T cell repertoires in COVID-19. Across the study: Sites in the United States, Italy and Spain provided acute and convalescent COVID-19 samples.

The assay was immunoSEQ multiplex PCR, and TCRdb's table has in-frame clones only and misses some. The table shows under 300,000 clones, with 90% occurring only once. V was clipped by 4 bases and J by 4 bases, with 8 bases between them. The CDR3 sequence is 13 residues long. In germline, CDR1 is PRHDT, CDR2 FYEKMQ (reference sequence). The sequence derives from a woman aged 60-75 years with COVID-19, enrolled during active disease. The J gene is TRBJ1-3, the V gene TRBV13; D possibly corresponds to TRBD1 (5 bases). The specimen was peripheral blood. The CDR3 sequence is CASSSRQGNTIYF. DNA for the CDR3: TGTGCCAGCAGCTCGCGACAGGGAAACACCATATATTTT.